The next 4 T cell receptor beta chains were all read from a single sample in a study of CD8+ T cells in alopecia areata. For about five of the biomarker-study patients, the CD4+ cells were further sorted so as to obtain CD25+CD127- cells. RNA extraction was followed by reverse transcription into cDNA, which acted as the sequencing template. The protocol was immunoSEQ multiplex PCR, while the TCRdb copy is restricted to in-frame clones and leaves out a portion. The sample records roughly 14,000 clones, 58% being singletons. The material sequenced was CD4+ Tregs sorted from blood. The receptors come from a human donor with alopecia areata.

This clone occurred a few times. The chain joins TRBV11-2 to TRBJ2-2, with D uncertain. Germline CDR1 is SGHAT and CDR2 is FQNNGV. Trimming took off 1 base at V and 3 bases at J, with 6 bases between the two ends. The CDR3 length is 14 residues. In nucleotides, the CDR3 is TGTGCCAGCAGCTTAGCCGCATACACCGGGGAGCTGTTTTTT. As protein: CASSLAAYTGELFF.

The chain links TRBV19 to TRBJ2-1; TRBD2 might be the D (6 bases). Germline values: CDR1 LNHDA, CDR2 SQIVND (reference sequence). V was shortened by 3 bases and J by 3 bases, with 15 bases between the two germline ends. This CDR3 has 16 amino acids. CDR3 amino acids: CASSIHSGTFYNEQFF. The CDR3 DNA reads TGTGCCAGTAGTATTCACTCCGGGACTTTCTACAATGAGCAGTTCTTC.

V and J are TRBV6-6 and TRBJ1-6; D unresolved. The ends were cut back, 3 bases at V and 6 bases at J, with 3 bases in the middle. This CDR3 is built from 12 residues. Germline V gene lookup returns CDR1 MNHNY and CDR2 SVGAGI (reference sequence). In nucleotides, the CDR3 is TGTGCCAGCAGTTATACTAATTCACCCCTCCACTTT. Translated: CASSYTNSPLHF.

The rearrangement uses TRBV18 and TRBJ2-1; no clear D gene. The CDR3 extends over 15 amino acids. The germline V gene has CDR1 KGHSH and CDR2 LQKENI. The germline V and J ends were trimmed by 5 bases and 2 bases, with 13 bases remaining between them. The CDR3 protein is CASSTVGNTYNEQFF. Written as DNA, the CDR3 is TGTGCCAGCTCAACAGTGGGGAATACCTACAATGAGCAGTTCTTC.